The rows below give T cell receptor beta chains drawn from one sample of a study of human T cells and chemical hapten exposure. TCRdb independently ran MiXCR on the RACE reads; one entry per CDR3 protein. Of fewer than 150,000 distinct CDR3 sequences listed, over 9.5% are singletons. The specimen was whole blood, collected in connection with sensitization to the hapten diphenylcyclopropenone (DPC). These receptors came from a woman aged 50 to 60 with alopecia areata. Some clones in this sample may be carry-over from other donors' samples. CDR3s include the opening cysteine and the closing phenylalanine or tryptophan. A D gene is named only where the DNA matches it firmly. Some rows mark clone size as missing; the rest say once, few, many or name a class of expanded clone.

d_call: .
j_call: TRBJ2-7
clone_size: few
v_call: TRBV7-9
cdr3_aa: CASSPPGIDTEQYF
cdr3_nt: TGTGCCAGCAGCCCCCCAGGGATCGATACCGAGCAGTACTTC

d_call: TRBD2
j_call: TRBJ2-1
clone_size: many
v_call: TRBV11-2
cdr3_aa: CASSPGLAGGSRSYNEQFF
cdr3_nt: TGTGCCAGCAGCCCGGGACTAGCGGGAGGGTCCCGATCCTACAATGAGCAGTTCTTC

d_call: .
j_call: TRBJ2-3
clone_size: few
v_call: TRBV5-1
cdr3_aa: CASSLIGSNTDTQYF
cdr3_nt: TGCGCCAGCAGCTTGATTGGCAGCAACACAGATACGCAGTATTTT

d_call: TRBD2
j_call: TRBJ2-2
clone_size: .
v_call: TRBV7-6
cdr3_aa: CATRTSGNTGELFF
cdr3_nt: TGTGCCACCCGGACTAGCGGGAACACCGGGGAGCTGTTTTTT

d_call: TRBD2
j_call: TRBJ2-2
clone_size: .
v_call: TRBV29-1
cdr3_aa: CSVFNGLADGELFF
cdr3_nt: TGCAGCGTCTTTAACGGACTAGCGGACGGGGAGCTTTTTTTT

d_call: .
j_call: TRBJ1-3
clone_size: few
v_call: TRBV14
cdr3_aa: CASSQDLRVAIYF
cdr3_nt: TGTGCCAGCAGCCAAGATCTACGAGTCGCCATATATTTT

d_call: .
j_call: TRBJ2-3
clone_size: many
v_call: TRBV30
cdr3_aa: CAWSASTDTQYF
cdr3_nt: TGTGCCTGGAGTGCCAGTACAGATACGCAGTATTTT

d_call: .
j_call: TRBJ2-5
clone_size: .
v_call: TRBV9
cdr3_aa: CASSVGPPRETQYF
cdr3_nt: TGTGCCAGCAGCGTAGGTCCCCCCCGAGAGACCCAGTACTTC

d_call: TRBD1
j_call: TRBJ2-3
clone_size: few
v_call: TRBV6-6
cdr3_aa: CASSDRADTQYF
cdr3_nt: TGTGCCAGCAGCGACAGGGCAGATACGCAGTATTTT

d_call: TRBD2
j_call: TRBJ2-3
clone_size: few
v_call: TRBV2
cdr3_aa: CASTGLAGGDTQYF
cdr3_nt: TGTGCCAGCACCGGACTAGCGGGAGGAGATACGCAGTATTTT

d_call: .
j_call: TRBJ2-7
clone_size: few
v_call: TRBV7-9
cdr3_aa: CASSPDSSYEQYF
cdr3_nt: TGTGCCAGCAGCCCGGACAGCTCCTACGAGCAGTACTTC

d_call: .
j_call: TRBJ2-4
clone_size: many
v_call: TRBV24-1
cdr3_aa: CATSDIRRPVKNIQYF
cdr3_nt: TGTGCCACCAGTGATATTCGTCGTCCGGTCAAAAACATTCAGTACTTC

d_call: TRBD2
j_call: TRBJ2-7
clone_size: .
v_call: TRBV29-1
cdr3_aa: CSARLAGRYEQYF
cdr3_nt: TGCAGCGCCCGACTAGCGGGGCGATACGAGCAGTACTTC

d_call: .
j_call: TRBJ2-2
clone_size: .
v_call: TRBV29-1
cdr3_aa: CSVAGTRIGGELFF
cdr3_nt: TGCAGCGTTGCCGGGACAAGGATAGGGGGGGAGCTGTTTTTT

d_call: .
j_call: TRBJ2-4
clone_size: .
v_call: TRBV28
cdr3_aa: CASSLAEGVAKNIQYF
cdr3_nt: TGTGCCAGCAGTTTAGCGGAGGGGGTGGCCAAAAACATTCAGTACTTC

d_call: .
j_call: TRBJ1-3
clone_size: few
v_call: TRBV19
cdr3_aa: CASSLLRMTSSGNTIYF
cdr3_nt: TGTGCCAGTAGTCTATTACGGATGACAAGCTCTGGAAACACCATATATTTT

d_call: TRBD2
j_call: TRBJ2-2
clone_size: few
v_call: TRBV27
cdr3_aa: CASSLGRASGELFF
cdr3_nt: TGTGCCAGCAGTTTGGGGAGGGCCTCCGGGGAGCTGTTTTTT

d_call: TRBD1
j_call: TRBJ1-2
clone_size: few
v_call: TRBV20-1
cdr3_aa: CSADLKGQGGYGYTF
cdr3_nt: TGCAGTGCCGACCTAAAGGGACAGGGCGGCTATGGCTACACCTTC

d_call: .
j_call: TRBJ2-5
clone_size: .
v_call: TRBV9
cdr3_aa: CASSVSGYGPLTQYF
cdr3_nt: TGTGCCAGCAGCGTAAGTGGCTACGGACCCCTGACCCAGTACTTC

d_call: .
j_call: TRBJ2-2
clone_size: .
v_call: TRBV6-4
cdr3_aa: CARSLYGRDTGELFF
cdr3_nt: TGTGCCCGCTCCCTGTACGGGAGAGACACCGGGGAGCTGTTTTTT

d_call: .
j_call: TRBJ2-3
clone_size: few
v_call: TRBV7-9
cdr3_aa: CASSLLTPFSDTQYF
cdr3_nt: TGTGCCAGCAGCTTACTGACTCCCTTTTCAGATACGCAGTATTTT

d_call: TRBD2
j_call: TRBJ2-3
clone_size: few
v_call: TRBV9
cdr3_aa: CASSVWTSGSVDTQYF
cdr3_nt: TGTGCCAGCAGCGTATGGACTAGCGGGAGCGTAGATACGCAGTATTTT

d_call: .
j_call: TRBJ2-1
clone_size: many
v_call: TRBV11-2
cdr3_aa: CASSTGPGDEQFF
cdr3_nt: TGTGCCAGCAGCACGGGACCGGGGGATGAGCAGTTCTTC

d_call: TRBD1
j_call: TRBJ1-1
clone_size: few
v_call: TRBV27
cdr3_aa: CASSSRDRGPNTEAFF
cdr3_nt: TGTGCCAGCAGTTCCCGGGACAGGGGGCCCAACACTGAAGCTTTCTTT

d_call: .
j_call: TRBJ1-5
clone_size: few
v_call: TRBV12-3/TRBV12-4
cdr3_aa: CASSFRDTSNQPQHF
cdr3_nt: TGTGCCAGCAGTTTCAGGGACACCAGCAATCAGCCCCAGCATTTT

d_call: .
j_call: TRBJ1-5
clone_size: few
v_call: TRBV20-1
cdr3_aa: CSATGLWNQPQHF
cdr3_nt: TGCAGTGCTACTGGACTGTGGAATCAGCCCCAGCATTTT

d_call: TRBD1
j_call: TRBJ2-7
clone_size: .
v_call: TRBV7-2
cdr3_aa: CASSLNRGPPYEQYF
cdr3_nt: TGTGCCAGCAGCTTAAACAGGGGGCCACCCTACGAGCAGTACTTC

d_call: TRBD1
j_call: TRBJ1-2
clone_size: .
v_call: TRBV20-1
cdr3_aa: CSAPGQGPNYGYTF
cdr3_nt: TGCAGTGCTCCCGGACAGGGGCCAAACTATGGCTACACCTTC

d_call: .
j_call: TRBJ1-1
clone_size: few
v_call: TRBV6-2/TRBV6-3
cdr3_aa: CASKPGRKLLNTEAFF
cdr3_nt: TGTGCCAGCAAGCCGGGACGGAAACTTTTGAACACTGAAGCTTTCTTT

d_call: TRBD2
j_call: TRBJ2-3
clone_size: .
v_call: TRBV11-2
cdr3_aa: CASSSSYRGRAAPTDTQYF
cdr3_nt: TGTGCCAGCAGCTCGTCTTATCGCGGGAGGGCCGCCCCCACAGATACGCAGTATTTT

d_call: .
j_call: TRBJ2-7
clone_size: many
v_call: TRBV20-1
cdr3_aa: CSGEPEYEQYF
cdr3_nt: TGCAGTGGGGAGCCAGAGTACGAGCAGTACTTC

d_call: .
j_call: TRBJ2-1
clone_size: .
v_call: TRBV10-1
cdr3_aa: CASSHPTLGAQYNEQFF
cdr3_nt: TGCGCCAGCAGCCATCCGACCCTGGGGGCGCAGTACAATGAGCAGTTCTTC

d_call: .
j_call: TRBJ2-1
clone_size: .
v_call: TRBV20-1
cdr3_aa: CSARPATSYNEQFF
cdr3_nt: TGCAGTGCTAGACCAGCCACCTCCTACAATGAGCAGTTCTTC

d_call: .
j_call: TRBJ2-7
clone_size: few
v_call: TRBV5-1
cdr3_aa: CASSLSPGKEEQYF
cdr3_nt: TGCGCCAGCAGCTTGTCCCCAGGGAAGGAAGAGCAGTACTTC

d_call: TRBD1
j_call: TRBJ2-7
clone_size: few
v_call: TRBV18
cdr3_aa: CASSPRGLGEQYF
cdr3_nt: TGTGCCAGCTCACCAAGGGGGCTTGGCGAGCAGTACTTC

d_call: .
j_call: TRBJ1-1
clone_size: .
v_call: TRBV7-9
cdr3_aa: CASSNTEAFF
cdr3_nt: TGTGCCAGCTCTAACACTGAAGCTTTCTTT

d_call: TRBD2
j_call: TRBJ2-3
clone_size: few
v_call: TRBV20-1
cdr3_aa: CSARTSGSPTQYF
cdr3_nt: TGCAGTGCTAGGACTAGCGGGAGTCCTACGCAGTATTTT

d_call: .
j_call: TRBJ2-2
clone_size: .
v_call: TRBV6-1
cdr3_aa: CASSTKYPGTGELFF
cdr3_nt: TGTGCCAGCAGTACGAAATACCCCGGGACCGGGGAGCTGTTTTTT

d_call: .
j_call: TRBJ1-6
clone_size: .
v_call: TRBV3-1
cdr3_aa: CASSSHSNSPLHF
cdr3_nt: TGTGCCAGCAGCTCCCACAGCAATTCACCCCTCCACTTT

d_call: TRBD2
j_call: TRBJ2-7
clone_size: few
v_call: TRBV5-6
cdr3_aa: CASSLEGGRGSYEQYF
cdr3_nt: TGTGCCAGCAGCTTGGAAGGCGGGAGGGGATCCTACGAGCAGTACTTC

d_call: .
j_call: TRBJ2-5
clone_size: few
v_call: TRBV6-2/TRBV6-3
cdr3_aa: CASSYAGQGIETQYF
cdr3_nt: TGTGCCAGCAGTTACGCGGGGCAGGGGATAGAGACCCAGTACTTC

d_call: .
j_call: TRBJ2-1
clone_size: many
v_call: TRBV10-2
cdr3_aa: CASSGRRSSYNEQFF
cdr3_nt: TGCGCCAGCAGTGGGCGCCGTAGCTCCTACAATGAGCAGTTCTTC

d_call: TRBD2
j_call: TRBJ2-1
clone_size: many
v_call: TRBV19
cdr3_aa: CASTSGTSVPDEQFF
cdr3_nt: TGTGCCAGTACCTCCGGGACTAGCGTCCCGGATGAGCAGTTCTTC

d_call: TRBD1
j_call: TRBJ1-1
clone_size: .
v_call: TRBV29-1
cdr3_aa: CSARGTGANEAFF
cdr3_nt: TGCAGCGCCAGAGGGACAGGGGCGAATGAAGCTTTCTTT

d_call: .
j_call: TRBJ2-1
clone_size: few
v_call: TRBV27
cdr3_aa: CASSLNWPWDEQFF
cdr3_nt: TGTGCCAGCAGTTTAAATTGGCCGTGGGATGAGCAGTTCTTC

d_call: .
j_call: TRBJ2-2
clone_size: few
v_call: TRBV5-5
cdr3_aa: CASSPLDSNTGELFF
cdr3_nt: TGTGCCAGCAGCCCATTGGACAGTAACACCGGGGAGCTGTTTTTT

d_call: TRBD2
j_call: TRBJ2-7
clone_size: few
v_call: TRBV20-1
cdr3_aa: CSARPGLAGSYEQYF
cdr3_nt: TGCAGTGCGCGACCGGGACTAGCGGGTTCCTACGAGCAGTACTTC

d_call: .
j_call: TRBJ2-1
clone_size: many
v_call: TRBV24-1
cdr3_aa: CATSDVGSDEQFF
cdr3_nt: TGTGCCACCAGTGATGTTGGGAGCGATGAGCAGTTCTTC

d_call: .
j_call: TRBJ1-5
clone_size: few
v_call: TRBV20-1
cdr3_aa: CSASLTHGGSNQPQHF
cdr3_nt: TGCAGTGCTTCTTTGACCCACGGGGGAAGCAATCAGCCCCAGCATTTT

d_call: TRBD1
j_call: TRBJ2-1
clone_size: few
v_call: TRBV4-2
cdr3_aa: CASSQRSNRGAPNEQFF
cdr3_nt: TGTGCCAGCAGCCAAAGGTCCAACAGGGGAGCGCCCAATGAGCAGTTCTTC

d_call: TRBD1
j_call: TRBJ2-7
clone_size: .
v_call: TRBV27
cdr3_aa: CASSLTDRAQQYF
cdr3_nt: TGTGCCAGCAGTCTCACGGACAGGGCTCAGCAGTACTTC

d_call: .
j_call: TRBJ1-1
clone_size: many
v_call: TRBV12-3/TRBV12-4
cdr3_aa: CASSFYPTGRNTEAFF
cdr3_nt: TGTGCCAGCAGTTTTTACCCCACAGGGAGGAACACTGAAGCTTTCTTT

d_call: .
j_call: TRBJ2-7
clone_size: .
v_call: TRBV10-1
cdr3_aa: CASSEGHPNEQYF
cdr3_nt: TGCGCCAGCAGCGAAGGTCATCCAAACGAGCAGTACTTC